Listed below are T cell receptor beta chains from one sample, sequenced in a study of blood T cell repertoires in COVID-19. Clones were read by immunoSEQ multiplex PCR, and TCRdb kept only the in-frame ones, dropping some. Here the sample spans more than 300,000 clones, 87% being singletons. The sample comprised PBMCs or T cells enriched from blood (not recorded which). Receptors were obtained from a woman in her 30s who had recovered from COVID-19. Both conserved end residues are part of each CDR3. The D gene is left open where the match is weak. Only some rows state a clone size, as once, few, many or a class for expanded clones.

d_gene	j_gene	v_gene	abundance	CDR3aa	CDR3nt
NA	TRBJ1-5	TRBV2	NA	CASSERLGTRSNQPQHF	TGTGCCAGCAGTGAACGATTAGGGACACGAAGCAATCAGCCCCAGCATTTT
TRBD2	TRBJ2-3	TRBV4-1	NA	CASSHRPGLAFSDTQYF	TGCGCCAGCAGCCATCGCCCGGGACTAGCGTTCTCAGATACGCAGTATTTT
NA	TRBJ2-7	TRBV7-8	NA	CASSSGDHEQYF	TGTGCCAGCAGTTCAGGGGACCACGAGCAGTACTTC
TRBD1	TRBJ2-7	TRBV6-6	NA	CASKPGQGAFEQYF	TGTGCCAGCAAACCGGGACAGGGGGCTTTCGAGCAGTACTTC
NA	TRBJ2-5	TRBV5-4	NA	CASSLAQRSRWYF	TGTGCCAGCAGCTTGGCCCAACGGTCTCGTTGGTACTTC
NA	TRBJ1-2	TRBV6-5	NA	CASSYIGGGYTF	TGTGCCAGCAGTTACATCGGGGGTGGCTACACCTTC
NA	TRBJ2-2	TRBV10-3	NA	CAISEVSPGAGELFF	TGTGCCATCAGTGAGGTCTCCCCCGGTGCCGGGGAGCTGTTTTTT
NA	TRBJ1-5	TRBV5-1	once	CASSPGGFSNQPQHF	TGCGCCAGCAGTCCCGGGGGGTTTAGCAATCAGCCCCAGCATTTT
TRBD1	TRBJ1-1	TRBV19	NA	CASSAWTGTTEAFF	TGTGCCAGTAGTGCCTGGACAGGGACCACTGAAGCTTTCTTT
NA	TRBJ1-6	TRBV13	NA	CASSLGTHNSPLHF	TGTGCCAGCAGCTTAGGGACACATAATTCACCCCTCCACTTT
NA	TRBJ1-2	TRBV19	NA	CASSPGGGGYTF	TGTGCCAGTAGTCCCGGGGGTGGTGGCTACACCTTC
NA	TRBJ1-1	TRBV12-5	NA	CASALGAGALGTEAFF	TGTGCTAGTGCCCTGGGGGCGGGGGCGCTGGGCACTGAAGCTTTCTTT
TRBD1	TRBJ1-1	TRBV12-3/TRBV12-4	NA	CASSTQGAAEAFF	TGTGCCAGCAGTACCCAGGGGGCGGCTGAAGCTTTCTTT
NA	TRBJ2-3	TRBV5-4	NA	CASSSRTGRTDTQYF	TGTGCCAGCAGCTCGCGGACTGGACGCACAGATACGCAGTATTTT
NA	TRBJ2-3	TRBV19	NA	CASSLGQSTDTQYF	TGTGCCAGTAGTCTCGGACAGAGCACAGATACGCAGTATTTT
NA	TRBJ1-1	TRBV11-3	NA	CASSLSGMNTEAFF	TGTGCCAGCAGCTTATCAGGGATGAACACTGAAGCTTTCTTT
NA	TRBJ1-5	TRBV2	NA	CASSVRGDNQPQHF	TGTGCCAGCAGTGTTCGCGGGGACAATCAGCCCCAGCATTTT
TRBD1	TRBJ1-2	TRBV7-9	NA	CASSSTGGYGYTF	TGTGCCAGCAGCTCAACAGGGGGCTATGGCTACACCTTC
TRBD2	TRBJ2-1	TRBV5-1	NA	CASFSGGSYNEQFF	TGCGCCAGCTTTAGCGGGGGCTCCTACAATGAGCAGTTCTTC
TRBD1	TRBJ1-1	TRBV3-1/TRBV3-2	NA	CASSRIQGTEAFF	TGTGCCAGCAGCCGGATACAGGGGACTGAAGCTTTCTTT
NA	TRBJ1-1	TRBV10-3	NA	CAITGSRDTEAFF	TGTGCCATCACCGGTTCAAGAGACACTGAAGCTTTCTTT
NA	TRBJ2-3	TRBV30	NA	CAWAQGRTDTQYF	TGTGCCTGGGCGCAGGGTCGCACAGATACGCAGTATTTT
NA	TRBJ1-6	TRBV5-6	NA	CASSLRRDSPLHF	TGTGCCAGCAGCTTGCGGAGAGATTCACCCCTCCACTTT
NA	TRBJ1-2	TRBV7-9	NA	CASSLVVTAYGYTF	TGTGCCAGCAGCTTAGTGGTGACTGCTTATGGCTACACCTTC
NA	TRBJ2-7	TRBV6-5	once	CASSSRQAFSYEQYF	TGTGCCAGCAGTTCGAGACAGGCCTTCTCCTACGAGCAGTACTTC
NA	TRBJ2-1	TRBV27	NA	CASTLSGLYNEQFF	TGTGCCAGCACTCTTAGCGGCCTCTACAATGAGCAGTTCTTC
TRBD1	TRBJ2-7	TRBV5-1	NA	CASSVSGGFSEQYF	TGCGCCAGCAGCGTTTCAGGGGGCTTTAGCGAGCAGTACTTC
TRBD1	TRBJ1-4	TRBV7-2	NA	CASSRQGAVNEKLFF	TGTGCCAGCAGCAGACAGGGGGCTGTTAATGAAAAACTGTTTTTT
TRBD1	TRBJ1-2	TRBV20-1	NA	CSASKGADGYTF	TGCAGTGCTAGTAAGGGGGCGGATGGCTACACCTTC
NA	TRBJ1-5	TRBV4-1	NA	CASSTDGGSNQPQHF	TGCGCCAGCAGCACAGACGGGGGGAGCAATCAGCCCCAGCATTTT
NA	TRBJ2-2	TRBV5-1	NA	CASSLGGTGELFF	TGCGCCAGCAGCTTAGGGGGCACCGGGGAGCTGTTTTTT
TRBD1	TRBJ1-2	TRBV6-5	NA	CASKPGTGGYYGYTF	TGTGCCAGCAAACCTGGGACAGGGGGCTACTATGGCTACACCTTC
NA	TRBJ1-4	TRBV7-9	NA	CASSNRASNEKLFF	TGTGCCAGCAGCAACAGGGCGTCTAATGAAAAACTGTTTTTT
TRBD1	TRBJ1-1	TRBV5-1	few	CASRPGQTNTEAFF	TGCGCCAGCAGGCCGGGACAGACGAACACTGAAGCTTTCTTT